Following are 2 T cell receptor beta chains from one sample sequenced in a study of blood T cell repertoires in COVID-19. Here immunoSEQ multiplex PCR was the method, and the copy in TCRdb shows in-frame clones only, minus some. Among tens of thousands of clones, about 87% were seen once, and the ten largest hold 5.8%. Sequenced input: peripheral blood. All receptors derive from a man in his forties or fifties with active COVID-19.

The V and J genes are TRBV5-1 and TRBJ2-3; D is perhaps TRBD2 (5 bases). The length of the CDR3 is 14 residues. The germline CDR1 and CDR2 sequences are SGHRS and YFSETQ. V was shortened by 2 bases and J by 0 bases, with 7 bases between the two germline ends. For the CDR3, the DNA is TGCGCCAGCAGCTTAGCGGCTAGCACAGATACGCAGTATTTT. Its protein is CASSLAASTDTQYF.

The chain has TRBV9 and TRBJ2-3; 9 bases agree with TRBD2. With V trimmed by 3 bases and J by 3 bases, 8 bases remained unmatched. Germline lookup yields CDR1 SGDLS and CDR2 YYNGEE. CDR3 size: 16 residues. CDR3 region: CASSALSGRGTDTQYF. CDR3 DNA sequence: TGTGCCAGCAGCGCACTTAGCGGGAGAGGGACAGATACGCAGTATTTT.